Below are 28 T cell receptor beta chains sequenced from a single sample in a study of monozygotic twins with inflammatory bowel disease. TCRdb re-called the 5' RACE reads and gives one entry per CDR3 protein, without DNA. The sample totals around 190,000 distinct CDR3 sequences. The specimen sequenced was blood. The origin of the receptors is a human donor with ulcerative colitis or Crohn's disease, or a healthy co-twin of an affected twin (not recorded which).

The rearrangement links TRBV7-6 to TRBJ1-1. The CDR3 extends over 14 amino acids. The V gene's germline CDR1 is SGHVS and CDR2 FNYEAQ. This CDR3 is CASSSDGENTEAFF.

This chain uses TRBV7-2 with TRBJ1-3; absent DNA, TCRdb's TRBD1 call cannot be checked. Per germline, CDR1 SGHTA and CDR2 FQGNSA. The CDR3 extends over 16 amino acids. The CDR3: CASSSTGTVSGNTIYF.

CDR3 loop: CASSAGAGAGELFF. V gene TRBV6-1 combines with J gene TRBJ2-2; TCRdb's D call of TRBD1 is untestable without DNA. This CDR3 has 14 amino acids. Germline CDR1 reads MNHNS; CDR2 reads SASEGT.

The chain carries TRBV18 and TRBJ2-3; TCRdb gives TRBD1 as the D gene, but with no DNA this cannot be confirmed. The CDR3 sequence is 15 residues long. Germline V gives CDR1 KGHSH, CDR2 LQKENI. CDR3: CASSPKRGLRDTQYF.

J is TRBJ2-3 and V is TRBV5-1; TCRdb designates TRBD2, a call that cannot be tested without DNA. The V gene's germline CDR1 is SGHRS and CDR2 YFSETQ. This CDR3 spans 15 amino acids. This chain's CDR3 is CASRLAAGPSDTQYF.

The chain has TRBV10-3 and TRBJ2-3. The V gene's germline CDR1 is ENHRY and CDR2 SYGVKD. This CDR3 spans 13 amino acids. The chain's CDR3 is CAIRGTTTDTQYF.

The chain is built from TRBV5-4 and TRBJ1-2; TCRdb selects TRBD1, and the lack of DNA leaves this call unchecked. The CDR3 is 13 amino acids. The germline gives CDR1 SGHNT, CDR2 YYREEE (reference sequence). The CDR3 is CASSRDSVYGYTF.

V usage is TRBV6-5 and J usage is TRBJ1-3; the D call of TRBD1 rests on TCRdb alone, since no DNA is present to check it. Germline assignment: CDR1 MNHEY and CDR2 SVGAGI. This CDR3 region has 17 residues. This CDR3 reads CASSYSQEASSGNTIYF.

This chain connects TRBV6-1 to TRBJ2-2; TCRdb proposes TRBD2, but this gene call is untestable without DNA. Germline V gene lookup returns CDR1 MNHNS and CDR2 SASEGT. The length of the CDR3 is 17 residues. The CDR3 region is CASSELTLAANTGELFF.

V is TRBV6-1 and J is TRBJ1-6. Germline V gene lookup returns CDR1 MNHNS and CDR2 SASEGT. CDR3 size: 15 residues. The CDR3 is CASSPSRGGNSPLHF.

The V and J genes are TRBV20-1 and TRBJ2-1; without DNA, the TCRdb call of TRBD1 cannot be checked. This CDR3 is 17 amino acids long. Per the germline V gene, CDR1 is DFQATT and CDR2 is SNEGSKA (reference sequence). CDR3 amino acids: CSARAPGSPSTYNEQFF.

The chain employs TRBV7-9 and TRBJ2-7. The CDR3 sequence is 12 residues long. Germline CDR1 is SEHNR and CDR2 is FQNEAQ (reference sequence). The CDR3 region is CASSSTWYEQYF.

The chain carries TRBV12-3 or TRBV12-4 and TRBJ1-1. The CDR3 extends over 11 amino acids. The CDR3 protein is CASSLGRQAFF.

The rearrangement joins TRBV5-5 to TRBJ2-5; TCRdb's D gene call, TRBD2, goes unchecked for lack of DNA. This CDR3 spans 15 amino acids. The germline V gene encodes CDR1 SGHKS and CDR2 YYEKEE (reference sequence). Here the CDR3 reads CASSSVGGAGETQYF.

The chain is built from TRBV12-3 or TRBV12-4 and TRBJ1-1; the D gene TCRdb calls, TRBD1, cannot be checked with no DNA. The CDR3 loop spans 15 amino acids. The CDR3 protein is CASSRAGDPNTEAFF.

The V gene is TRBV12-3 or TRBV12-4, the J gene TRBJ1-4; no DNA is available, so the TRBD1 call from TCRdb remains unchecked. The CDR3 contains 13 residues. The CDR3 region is CAVRRTGREKLFF.

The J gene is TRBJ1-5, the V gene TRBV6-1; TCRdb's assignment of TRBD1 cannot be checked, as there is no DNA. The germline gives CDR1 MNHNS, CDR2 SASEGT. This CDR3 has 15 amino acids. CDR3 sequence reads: CASSGGSTSNQPQHF.

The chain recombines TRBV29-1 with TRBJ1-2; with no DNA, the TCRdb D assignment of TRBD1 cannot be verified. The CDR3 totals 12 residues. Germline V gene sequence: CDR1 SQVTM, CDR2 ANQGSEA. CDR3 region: CSGVTGGYGYTF.

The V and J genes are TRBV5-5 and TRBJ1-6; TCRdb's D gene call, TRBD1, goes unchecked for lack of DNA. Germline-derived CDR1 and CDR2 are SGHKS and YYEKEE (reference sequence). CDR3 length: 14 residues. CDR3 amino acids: CASSFGTANSPLHF.

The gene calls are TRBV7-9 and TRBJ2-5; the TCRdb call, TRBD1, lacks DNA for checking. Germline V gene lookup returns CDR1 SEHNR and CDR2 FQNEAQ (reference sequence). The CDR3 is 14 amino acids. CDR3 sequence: CASSPWIGEETQYF.

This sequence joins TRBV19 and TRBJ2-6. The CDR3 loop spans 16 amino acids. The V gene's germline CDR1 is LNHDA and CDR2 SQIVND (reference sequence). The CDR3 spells CASSRGRASGANVLTF.

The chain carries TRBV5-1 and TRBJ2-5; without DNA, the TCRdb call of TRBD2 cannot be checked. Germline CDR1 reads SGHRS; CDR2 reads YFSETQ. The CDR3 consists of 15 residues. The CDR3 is CASSFWLAGRETQYF.

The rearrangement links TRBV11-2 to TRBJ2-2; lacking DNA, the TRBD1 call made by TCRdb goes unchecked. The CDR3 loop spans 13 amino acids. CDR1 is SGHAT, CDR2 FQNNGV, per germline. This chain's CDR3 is CASSSDRGRELFF.

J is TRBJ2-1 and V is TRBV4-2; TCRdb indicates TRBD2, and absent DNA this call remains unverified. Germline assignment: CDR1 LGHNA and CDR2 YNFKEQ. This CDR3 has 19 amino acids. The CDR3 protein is CASSQPGLAGGSNYNEQFF.

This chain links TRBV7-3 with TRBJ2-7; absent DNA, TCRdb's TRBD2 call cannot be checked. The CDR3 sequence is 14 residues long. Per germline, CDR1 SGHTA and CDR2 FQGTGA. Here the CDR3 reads CASSVAGGPYEQYF.

CDR3: CASSLASQGPNTGELFF. The genes are TRBV7-2 and TRBJ2-2; without DNA, the TCRdb call of TRBD1 cannot be checked. This CDR3 region has 17 residues. CDR1 SGHTA and CDR2 FQGNSA come from the germline V gene.

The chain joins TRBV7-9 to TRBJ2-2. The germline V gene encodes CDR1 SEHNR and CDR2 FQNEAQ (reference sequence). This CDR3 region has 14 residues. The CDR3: CASSLGGYTGELFF.

Here the CDR3 reads CASSRQPQETQYF. The chain combines TRBV12-3 or TRBV12-4 with TRBJ2-5; TCRdb indicates TRBD1, and absent DNA this call remains unverified. This CDR3 comprises 13 residues.